Listed here are 19 T cell receptor beta chains from one sample, sequenced in a study of cytomegalovirus exposure and HLA in healthy donors. The PCR had 60 Vbeta and 13 Jbeta primers. Here immunoSEQ multiplex PCR was the method, and the copy in TCRdb shows in-frame clones only, minus some. This sample contains more than 95,000 clones. The sample was PBMCs. The receptors here all came from a man aged 35-49 years in good health and CMV-seronegative.

The CDR3 DNA sequence: TGTGCCAGCAGCATACTAGCGGGAGTGGGAGAGCAGTTCTTC. Residues: CASSILAGVGEQFF. The gene calls are TRBV28 and TRBJ2-1, with 11 bases matching TRBD2. Trimming at V came to 6 bases and at J to 10 bases, leaving 8 bases not matched to a gene. The CDR3 spans 14 residues. CDR1 and CDR2 from the germline V gene are MDHEN and SYDVKM.

The rearrangement joins TRBV7-8 to TRBJ2-3; TRBD2 agrees at 14 bases. The V segment lost 1 base and the J segment 4 bases; nucleotides outside the gene matches: 1. This CDR3 comprises 16 residues. Germline-derived CDR1 and CDR2 are SGHVS and FQNEAQ. The chain's CDR3 is CASSLGLAGGADTQYF. Written as DNA, the CDR3 is TGTGCCAGCAGCTTAGGACTAGCGGGAGGGGCAGATACGCAGTATTTT. Combining the CDR3 with reference TRBV7-8 and TRBJ2-3 gives the whole variable domain GAGVSQSPRYKVAKRGQDVALRCDPISGHVSLFWYQQALGQGPEFLTYFQNEAQLDKSGLPSDRFFAERPEGSVSTLKIQRTQQEDSAVYLCASSLGLAGGADTQYFGPGTRLTVL.

V and J are TRBV4-3 and TRBJ1-4; tentative D call: TRBD1 (5 bases). Trimming removed 5 bases at V and 5 bases at J, with 12 bases between. CDR1 LGHNA and CDR2 YSLEER come from the germline V gene. This CDR3 has 14 residues. DNA of the CDR3: TGCGCCAGCAGCTCCAGGGTTATGAATGAAAAACTGTTTTTT. It yields the protein CASSSRVMNEKLFF.

The chain recombines TRBV7-2 with TRBJ2-7, with D possibly being TRBD1 (6 bases). Looked up from germline, CDR1 is SGHTA and CDR2 is FQGNSA. V was clipped by 1 base and J by 3 bases, with 13 bases between them. The CDR3 runs 15 residues. DNA of the CDR3: TGTGCCAGCAGCTTAGTTTCGGACAGACGCTACGAGCAGTACTTC. Translation gives CASSLVSDRRYEQYF.

V gene TRBV7-2 combines with J gene TRBJ2-7, with a tentative D call TRBD2 (6 bases). CDR3 length equals 14 residues. The V end was cut by 3 bases, the J end by 8 bases, with 17 bases between. CDR1 is SGHTA, CDR2 FQGNSA, per germline. This CDR3 reads CASSFSGTDYQQYF. The DNA of the CDR3 is TGTGCCAGCAGCTTCTCCGGGACGGACTATCAGCAGTACTTC.

The genes are TRBV7-2 and TRBJ1-1, with D unresolved. Deletions cut 1 base from V and 3 bases from J, with 6 bases between. The CDR3 runs 13 residues. The germline CDR1 and CDR2 sequences are SGHTA and FQGNSA. The CDR3: CASSLVRDTEAFF. For the CDR3, the DNA is TGTGCCAGCAGCTTAGTGAGGGACACTGAAGCTTTCTTT.

The rearrangement joins TRBV4-3 to TRBJ2-1; 7 bases fit TRBD2. The CDR3 consists of 16 residues. Germline CDR1 LGHNA, CDR2 YSLEER. The V and J ends lost 0 bases and 5 bases, in that order; junction bases with no gene match: 7. CDR3 in amino acids: CASSQEWLAVNNEQFF. Written as DNA, the CDR3 is TGCGCCAGCAGCCAAGAATGGCTAGCGGTGAACAATGAGCAGTTCTTC.

The chain employs TRBV6-5 and TRBJ1-6; a weak D match, TRBD1 (5 bases). Trimming cost V 5 bases and J 7 bases, with 15 bases left between them. This CDR3 contains 15 residues. CDR1 is MNHEY and CDR2 is SVGAGI in the germline V gene. The CDR3 DNA reads TGTGCCAGCAGTACGCGGGGGTTGAACAATTCACCCCTCCACTTT. Protein: CASSTRGLNNSPLHF.

The chain joins TRBV5-1 to TRBJ1-1; D ambiguous. Germline CDR1 is SGHRS and CDR2 is YFSETQ. The CDR3 has 12 amino acids. The V end lost 4 bases, the J end lost 7 bases, and 11 bases lay between the germline ends. As DNA, the CDR3 is TGCGCCAGCAGCGGCCCCCACAGTGAAGCTTTCTTT. Its protein product is CASSGPHSEAFF.

The CDR3 loop reads CASSLEVERGAEQFF. The CDR3 bases are TGCGCCAGCAGCTTGGAAGTTGAGCGGGGGGCTGAGCAGTTCTTC. This chain uses TRBV5-1 with TRBJ2-1, with 9 bases lining up with TRBD2. V shed 0 bases and J 9 bases; nucleotides not matched to a gene: 7. The CDR3 is made up of 15 amino acids. Germline V gene data show CDR1 as SGHRS and CDR2 as YFSETQ.

The chain employs TRBV5-4 and TRBJ1-1; 9 nucleotides line up with TRBD1. The junction had 7 bases not matched to a gene; V was cut back by 4 bases and J by 6 bases. Germline V gene lookup returns CDR1 SGHNT and CDR2 YYREEE (reference sequence). CDR3 length equals 14 residues. The chain's CDR3 is CASSAGQGRSEAFF. The CDR3 DNA follows: TGTGCCAGCAGCGCGGGACAGGGACGCTCTGAAGCTTTCTTT. The full variable domain, completed using reference TRBV5-4 and TRBJ1-1, is ETGVTQSPTHLIKTRGQQVTLRCSSQSGHNTVSWYQQALGQGPQFIFQYYREEENGRGNFPPRFSGLQFPNYSSELNVNALELDDSALYLCASSAGQGRSEAFFGQGTRLTVV.

The rearrangement joins TRBV7-9 to TRBJ2-7; TRBD1 matches at 10 bases. V shed 2 bases and J 5 bases; nucleotides not matched to a gene: 9. CDR1 is SEHNR, CDR2 FQNEAQ, per germline (reference sequence). CDR3 length: 16 residues. This chain's CDR3 is CASSLSPGQGYDEQYF. CDR3 nucleotide sequence: TGTGCCAGCAGCTTATCACCGGGACAGGGGTACGACGAGCAGTACTTC. The full variable domain, with the rest looked up from reference TRBV7-9 and TRBJ2-7, is DTGVSQNPRHKITKRGQNVTFRCDPISEHNRLYWYRQTLGQGPEFLTYFQNEAQLEKSRLLSDRFSAERPKGSFSTLEIQRTEQGDSAMYLCASSLSPGQGYDEQYFGPGTRLTVT.

Turning to this clone: At one end, the junction sequence differs from germline, possibly due to a read error. The chain has TRBV7-2 and TRBJ1-6; 8 bases are a match to TRBD1. This CDR3 has 14 residues. Per the germline V gene, CDR1 is SGHTA and CDR2 is FQGNSA. The CDR3 protein is CASNAGTGNLPLHF. CDR3 DNA: TGTGCCAGCAACGCCGGGACAGGAAATTTACCCCTCCACTTT.

This chain joins TRBV5-1 and TRBJ2-5; TRBD1 is a possible D gene (6 bases). The germline V gene encodes CDR1 SGHRS and CDR2 YFSETQ. There are 15 residues in the CDR3. V gave up 7 bases and J gave up 2 bases, with 18 bases separating them. The CDR3 DNA is TGCGCCAGCGGCAGCGGCCCAGGGGCTCAAGAGACCCAGTACTTC. The encoded protein is CASGSGPGAQETQYF. Complete variable domain (other parts from reference TRBV5-1 and TRBJ2-5): KAGVTQTPRYLIKTRGQQVTLSCSPISGHRSVSWYQQTPGQGLQFLFEYFSETQRNKGNFPGRFSGRQFSNSRSEMNVSTLELGDSALYLCASGSGPGAQETQYFGPGTRLLVL.

The rearrangement uses TRBV11-2 and TRBJ2-3; 8 positions agree with TRBD2. CDR3 length: 15 residues. Germline V CDR1 and CDR2: SGHAT, FQNNGV. With 4 bases clipped from V and 7 bases from J, the junction kept 10 bases outside the gene matches. CDR3 sequence reads: CASSSTERGWNTQYF. Here the CDR3 DNA reads TGTGCCAGCAGCTCTACCGAGCGGGGGTGGAATACGCAGTATTTT.

This sequence joins TRBV19 and TRBJ1-5; weak D call: TRBD1 (6 bases). The V and J ends lost 5 bases and 2 bases respectively, with 16 bases between them. Per germline, CDR1 LNHDA and CDR2 SQIVND (reference sequence). The CDR3 loop spans 16 amino acids. CDR3 sequence (DNA): TGTGCCAGTAGTGTTGGACAGCAATGGGGCAATCAGCCCCAGCATTTT. Protein product: CASSVGQQWGNQPQHF. The entire variable domain, with the rest obtained from reference TRBV19 and TRBJ1-5, is as follows: DGGITQSPKYLFRKEGQNVTLSCEQNLNHDAMYWYRQDPGQGLRLIYYSQIVNDFQKGDIAEGYSVSREKKESFPLTVTSAQKNPTAFYLCASSVGQQWGNQPQHFGDGTRLSIL.

The rearrangement joins TRBV15 to TRBJ2-5; the match to TRBD1 covers 8 bases. CDR3 length equals 14 residues. Trimming removed 3 bases from V and 5 bases from J; junction bases left unmatched: 5. Germline V gene data show CDR1 as LNHNV and CDR2 as YYDKDF (reference sequence). The CDR3 region is CATSRTGVRETQYF. The CDR3 coding sequence is TGTGCCACCAGCAGGACAGGGGTTAGGGAGACCCAGTACTTC.

The genes are TRBV7-7 and TRBJ2-5; 9 bases map to TRBD1. Germline assignment: CDR1 SSHAT and CDR2 FNYEAQ (reference sequence). The V segment lost 0 bases and the J segment 5 bases; nucleotides outside the gene matches: 4. The CDR3 spans 15 residues. CDR3 DNA: TGTGCCAGCAGCTTAGCCGGGACAGGGTTTGAGACCCAGTACTTC. It specifies CASSLAGTGFETQYF.

The chain carries TRBV10-3 and TRBJ1-1; 10 bases line up with TRBD1. Germline V CDR1 and CDR2: ENHRY, SYGVKD. There are 17 residues in the CDR3. J was trimmed by 4 bases and V by 2 bases; bases with no gene match: 10. The CDR3 spells CAISEGRQGARGTEAFF. For the CDR3, the DNA is TGTGCCATCAGTGAGGGAAGACAGGGGGCGCGGGGCACTGAAGCTTTCTTT.